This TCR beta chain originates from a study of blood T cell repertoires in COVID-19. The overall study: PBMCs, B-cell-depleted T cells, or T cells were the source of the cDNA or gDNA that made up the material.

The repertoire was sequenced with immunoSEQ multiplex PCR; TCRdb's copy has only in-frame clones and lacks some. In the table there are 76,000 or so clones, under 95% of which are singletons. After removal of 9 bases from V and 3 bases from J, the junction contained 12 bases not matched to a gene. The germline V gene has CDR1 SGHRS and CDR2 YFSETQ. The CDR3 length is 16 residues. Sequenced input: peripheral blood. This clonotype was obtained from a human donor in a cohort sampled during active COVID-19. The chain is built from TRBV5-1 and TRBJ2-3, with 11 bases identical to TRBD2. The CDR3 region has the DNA TGCGCCACCCGACGCGGGCTAGCGGGGGGTACAGATACGCAGTATTTT. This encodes CATRRGLAGGTDTQYF.